This record covers a single TCR beta chain. This clone was counted only a few times. What this receptor recognizes is not known. Base qualities were left out, and no much larger clone turns up one base away. The sample comes from a study of vaccination effects on CD4 cells after COVID-19 (dated by TCRdb to 2021 to 2024). Regarding the research as a whole: Post-vaccine samples across the study were collected a median of 72 days after the second dose, with a range of 14 to 241. In both COVID-19 convalescent patients and infection-naive vaccine recipients, the study compared SARS-CoV-2 spike-specific CD4+ TCR repertoires from before mRNA vaccination with those from after it. A total of nine to ten COVID-19 convalescent patients and 4 SARS-CoV-2-naive healthy vaccine recipients were included in the full study. In the study, cultures from other donors were sequenced using the Oncomine TCR Beta short-read assay on an Illumina iSeq 100.

The CDR3 covers 16 residues, taking in both the cysteine and the phenylalanine. CDR3 DNA only is kept here, 48 bases in frame from base 1. CDR1 and CDR2 are read off the germline V gene (reference sequence) as MNHEY and SMNVEV. Relative to germline, V is 0 bases shorter and J is 0 bases shorter, with 12 bases between their ends. The ViraFEST assay stimulated PBMC with viral peptide pools and then used TCR sequencing to identify antigen-specific CD4+ T cell clonotypes by expansion. After around 11 days of culture, CD4+ T cells were isolated with the EasySep CD4+ T cell isolation kit. Each participant received two doses of an mRNA SARS-CoV-2 vaccine, either BNT162b2 or mRNA-1273. Healthy vaccine recipients had no prior SARS-CoV-2 infection, confirmed by negative nucleocapsid antibodies before and after vaccination. A few million PBMC per well were cultured with 10 ug/ml peptides in IMDM containing 5% human AB serum, about 9 IU/ml IL-2 and gentamicin. Half of the culture medium was replaced with fresh IL-2-containing medium on days 3 and 7. Unless noted otherwise, every peptide stimulation condition was grown in triplicate wells. PBMC were separated from whole blood using Ficoll-Paque Plus gradient centrifugation and were then either cryopreserved at -140C or used fresh. Overlapping peptide pools spanned the spike proteins of SARS-CoV-2 and the common cold coronaviruses HCoV-NL63, HCoV-OC43 and HCoV-229E. Genomic DNA was extracted from cultured CD4+ T cells with the QIAamp micro DNA kit.

The research as a whole found: Limitations of the study were the small number of convalescent patients and the absence of early post-infection timepoints. In healthy vaccine recipients, vaccine-induced clones were almost all SARS-CoV-2 mono-reactive, with only 1 of 255 cross-reactive with common cold coronaviruses. Clones induced by infection and clones induced by vaccination both contracted markedly at late timepoints after vaccination, which fits with T cell responses waning over time.

Library preparation employed the immunoSEQ multiplex PCR assay. DNA from the cultured, isolated CD4+ T cells was subjected to TCR beta CDR3 sequencing. Per the original workflow: Non-productive TCR sequences were removed and reads were trimmed to the CDR3 region, keeping CDR3s of at least 7 amino acids. The MANAFEST web app was used to identify antigen-specific clonotypes by comparing expansion in peptide wells with expansion in reference cultures. Positive clones required FDR<0.05 expansion versus reference and all other wells, odds ratio above 5, and frequency above 0.1% in two replicate wells. Cross-reactive clonotypes were defined as significantly expanded in SARS-CoV-2 spike wells and in at least one common cold coronavirus spike condition. Levenshtein distance calculated with the stringdist R package was used to assess CDR3 similarity, and unrooted trees were constructed with ape in R 3.6.1. TCRdb carries this immuneACCESS record with in-frame sequences only. Its versions omit some clonotypes, under half of them owing to an unresolved V gene in the studies checked, with the rest unexplained. D and trimming come from the DNA, and the V and J calls and clone size come from that table. The sample contains 20,000 to 25,000 clones, approximately 69% of them found a single time. The ten largest make up 7% to 10% of the sample.

In this chain, TRBV27 is recombined with TRBJ2-7, with the D gene uncertain. The sample in question was CD4+ T cells from PBMCs cultured with SARS-CoV-2 spike peptides, obtained after COVID-19 vaccination. The label giving this sample's cell subset or site can be read as: SARS-CoV-2 spike overlapping peptide pool stimulation. The TCR sequence derives from a human donor who received a COVID-19 vaccine. The CDR3 amino acid sequence is: CASSLSETLSSYEQYF. The DNA sequence is given as TGTGCCAGCAGTTTATCGGAGACACTTAGCTCCTACGAGCAGTACTTC.